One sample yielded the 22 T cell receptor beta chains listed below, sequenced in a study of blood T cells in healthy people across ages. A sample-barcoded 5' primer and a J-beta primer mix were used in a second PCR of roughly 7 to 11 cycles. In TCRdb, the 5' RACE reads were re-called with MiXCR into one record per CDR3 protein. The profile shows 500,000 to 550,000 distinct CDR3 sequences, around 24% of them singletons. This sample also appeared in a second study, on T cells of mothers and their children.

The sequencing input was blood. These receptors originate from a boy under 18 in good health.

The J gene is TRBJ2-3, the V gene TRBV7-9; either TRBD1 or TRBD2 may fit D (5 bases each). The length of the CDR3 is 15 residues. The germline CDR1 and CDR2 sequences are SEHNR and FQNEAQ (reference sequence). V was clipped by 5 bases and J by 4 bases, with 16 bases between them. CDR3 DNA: TGTGCCAGCAGCGACCGCAGGGTGGGGGCAGATACGCAGTATTTT. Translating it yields CASSDRRVGADTQYF. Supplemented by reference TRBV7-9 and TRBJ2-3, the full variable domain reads DTGVSQNPRHKITKRGQNVTFRCDPISEHNRLYWYRQTLGQGPEFLTYFQNEAQLEKSRLLSDRFSAERPKGSFSTLEIQRTEQGDSAMYLCASSDRRVGADTQYFGPGTRLTVL.

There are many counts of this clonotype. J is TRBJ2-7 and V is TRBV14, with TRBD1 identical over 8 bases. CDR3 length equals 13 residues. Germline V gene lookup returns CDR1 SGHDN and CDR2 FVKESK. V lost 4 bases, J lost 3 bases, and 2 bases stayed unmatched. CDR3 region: CASSRGQGYEQYF. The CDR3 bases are TGTGCCAGCAGCCGAGGACAGGGCTACGAGCAGTACTTC. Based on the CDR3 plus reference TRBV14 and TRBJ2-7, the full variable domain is EAGVTQFPSHSVIEKGQTVTLRCDPISGHDNLYWYRRVMGKEIKFLLHFVKESKQDESGMPNNRFLAERTGGTYSTLKVQPAELEDSGVYFCASSRGQGYEQYFGPGTRLTVT.

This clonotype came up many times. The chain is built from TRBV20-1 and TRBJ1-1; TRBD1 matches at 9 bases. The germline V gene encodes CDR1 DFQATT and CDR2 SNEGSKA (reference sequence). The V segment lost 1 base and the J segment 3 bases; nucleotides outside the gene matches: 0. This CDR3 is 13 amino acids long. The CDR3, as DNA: TGCAGTGCTAGAGGGGACAGGGACACTGAAGCTTTCTTT. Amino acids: CSARGDRDTEAFF.

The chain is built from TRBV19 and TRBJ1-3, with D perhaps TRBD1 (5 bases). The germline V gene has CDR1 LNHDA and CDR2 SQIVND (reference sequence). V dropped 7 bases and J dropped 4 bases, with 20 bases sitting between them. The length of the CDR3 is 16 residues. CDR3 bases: TGTGCCAGTATCTCGAGTGCCTCGGGGCCAGGAAACACCATATATTTT. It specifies CASISSASGPGNTIYF. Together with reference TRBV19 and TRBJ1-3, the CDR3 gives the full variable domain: DGGITQSPKYLFRKEGQNVTLSCEQNLNHDAMYWYRQDPGQGLRLIYYSQIVNDFQKGDIAEGYSVSREKKESFPLTVTSAQKNPTAFYLCASISSASGPGNTIYFGEGSWLTVV.

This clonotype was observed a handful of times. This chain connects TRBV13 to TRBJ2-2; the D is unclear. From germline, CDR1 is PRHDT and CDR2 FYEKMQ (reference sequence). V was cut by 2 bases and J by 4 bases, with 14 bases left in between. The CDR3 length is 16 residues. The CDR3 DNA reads TGTGCCAGCAGCTTACCGTCACGTTCTATCACCGGGGAGCTGTTTTTT. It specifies CASSLPSRSITGELFF. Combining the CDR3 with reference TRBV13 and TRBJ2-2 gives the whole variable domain AAGVIQSPRHLIKEKRETATLKCYPIPRHDTVYWYQQGPGQDPQFLISFYEKMQSDKGSIPDRFSAQQFSDYHSELNMSSLELGDSALYFCASSLPSRSITGELFFGEGSRLTVL.

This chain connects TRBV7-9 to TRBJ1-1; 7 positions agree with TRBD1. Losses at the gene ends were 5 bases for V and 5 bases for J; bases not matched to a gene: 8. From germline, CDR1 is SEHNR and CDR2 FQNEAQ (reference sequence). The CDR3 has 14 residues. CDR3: CASSAGGGRTEAFF. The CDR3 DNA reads TGTGCCAGCAGCGCCGGAGGGGGCAGGACTGAAGCTTTCTTT.

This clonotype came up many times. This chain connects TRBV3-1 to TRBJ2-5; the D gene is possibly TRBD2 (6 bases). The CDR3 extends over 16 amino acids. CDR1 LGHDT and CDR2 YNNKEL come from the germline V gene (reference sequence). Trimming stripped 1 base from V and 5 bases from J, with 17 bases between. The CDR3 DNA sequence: TGTGCCAGCAGCCAAGCGACTAGATTTGGGGGGGAGACCCAGTACTTC. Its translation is CASSQATRFGGETQYF.

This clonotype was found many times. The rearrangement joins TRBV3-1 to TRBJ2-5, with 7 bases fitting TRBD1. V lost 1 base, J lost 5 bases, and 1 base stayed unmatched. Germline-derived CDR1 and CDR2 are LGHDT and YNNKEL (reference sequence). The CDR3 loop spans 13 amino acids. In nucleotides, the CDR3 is TGTGCCAGCAGCCAAGTCAGGGGGGAGACCCAGTACTTC. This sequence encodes CASSQVRGETQYF.

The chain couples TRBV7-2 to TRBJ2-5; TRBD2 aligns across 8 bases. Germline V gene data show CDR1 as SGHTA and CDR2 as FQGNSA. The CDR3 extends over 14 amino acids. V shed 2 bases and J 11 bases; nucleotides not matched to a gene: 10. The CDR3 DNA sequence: TGTGCCAGCAGCTTAAGAGCGGGAGCCGAAGAGCAGTACTTC. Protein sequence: CASSLRAGAEEQYF. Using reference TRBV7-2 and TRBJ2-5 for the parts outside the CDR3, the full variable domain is GAGVSQSPSNKVTEKGKDVELRCDPISGHTALYWYRQSLGQGLEFLIYFQGNSAPDKSGLPSDRFSAERTGGSVSTLTIQRTQQEDSAVYLCASSLRAGAEEQYFGPGTRLLVL.

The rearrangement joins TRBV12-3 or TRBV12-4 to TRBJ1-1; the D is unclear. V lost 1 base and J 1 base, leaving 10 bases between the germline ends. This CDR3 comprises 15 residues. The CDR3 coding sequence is TGTGCCAGCAGTTTAGGGTTCGGACGGAACACTGAAGCTTTCTTT. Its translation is CASSLGFGRNTEAFF.

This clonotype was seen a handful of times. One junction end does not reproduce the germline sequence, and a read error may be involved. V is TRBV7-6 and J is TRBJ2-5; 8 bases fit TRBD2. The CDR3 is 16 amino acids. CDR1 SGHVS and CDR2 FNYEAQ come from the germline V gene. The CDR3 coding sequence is TGTGCCAGCAGCTTAGCGCCTAGCGGGTTCCAAGAGACCCAGTACTTT. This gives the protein CASSLAPSGFQETQYF.

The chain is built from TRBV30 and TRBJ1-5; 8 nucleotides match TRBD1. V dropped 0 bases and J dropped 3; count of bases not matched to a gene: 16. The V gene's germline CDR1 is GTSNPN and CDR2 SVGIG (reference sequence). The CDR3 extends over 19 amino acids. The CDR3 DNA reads TGTGCCTGGAGTGTAAGCCGCTCCCAGGGGGCTGGGGACAATCAGCCCCAGCATTTT. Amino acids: CAWSVSRSQGAGDNQPQHF.

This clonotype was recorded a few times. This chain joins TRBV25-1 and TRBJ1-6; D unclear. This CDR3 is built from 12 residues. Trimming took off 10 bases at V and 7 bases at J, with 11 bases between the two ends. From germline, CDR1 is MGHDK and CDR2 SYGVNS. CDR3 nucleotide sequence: TGTGCCACTAAGGGTGGAAATTCACCCCTCCACTTT. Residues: CATKGGNSPLHF.

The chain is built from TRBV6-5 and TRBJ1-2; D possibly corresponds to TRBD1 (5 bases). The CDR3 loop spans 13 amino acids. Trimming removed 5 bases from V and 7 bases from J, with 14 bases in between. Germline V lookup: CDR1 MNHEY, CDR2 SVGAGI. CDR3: CASSPGGMSGYTF. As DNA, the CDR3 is TGTGCCAGCAGTCCTGGGGGGATGTCTGGCTACACCTTC.

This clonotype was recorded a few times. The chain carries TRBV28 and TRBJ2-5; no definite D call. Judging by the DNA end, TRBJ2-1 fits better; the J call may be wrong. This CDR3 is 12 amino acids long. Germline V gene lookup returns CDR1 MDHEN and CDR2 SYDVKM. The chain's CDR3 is CASRLVSNEQFF. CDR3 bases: TGTGCCAGCCGACTTGTCTCCAATGAGCAGTTCTTC.

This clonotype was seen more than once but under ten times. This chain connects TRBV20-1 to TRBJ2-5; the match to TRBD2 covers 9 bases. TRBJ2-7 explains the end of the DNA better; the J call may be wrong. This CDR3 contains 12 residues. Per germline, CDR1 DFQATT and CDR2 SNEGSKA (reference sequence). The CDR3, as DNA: TGCAGTGCTAGAGGACTAGCGGACGAGCAGTACTTC. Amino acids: CSARGLADEQYF.

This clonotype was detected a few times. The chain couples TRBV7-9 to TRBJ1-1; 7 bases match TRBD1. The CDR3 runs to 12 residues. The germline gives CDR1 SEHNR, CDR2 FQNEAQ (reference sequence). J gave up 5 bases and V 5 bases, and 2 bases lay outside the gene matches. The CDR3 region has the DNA TGTGCCAGCAGCACGGACAGGACTGAAGCTTTCTTT. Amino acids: CASSTDRTEAFF.

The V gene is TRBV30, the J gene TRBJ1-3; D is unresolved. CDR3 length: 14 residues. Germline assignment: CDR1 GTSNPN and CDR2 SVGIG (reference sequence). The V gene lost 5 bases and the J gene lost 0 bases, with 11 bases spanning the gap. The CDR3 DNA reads TGTGCCTGGGTGGTGAGGAGCTCTGGAAACACCATATATTTT. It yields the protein CAWVVRSSGNTIYF.

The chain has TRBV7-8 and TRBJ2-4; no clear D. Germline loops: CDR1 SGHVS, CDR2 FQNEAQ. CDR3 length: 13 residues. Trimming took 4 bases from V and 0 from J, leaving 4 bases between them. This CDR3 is CASSSLAKNIQYF. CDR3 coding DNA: TGTGCCAGCAGCTCCTTAGCCAAAAACATTCAGTACTTC.

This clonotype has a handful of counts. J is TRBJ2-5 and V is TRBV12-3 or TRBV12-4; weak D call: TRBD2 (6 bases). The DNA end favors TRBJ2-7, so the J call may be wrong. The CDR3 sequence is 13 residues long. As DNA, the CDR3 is TGTGCCAGCAGTTTGCGGGGTTGGTACGAGCAGTACTTC. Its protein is CASSLRGWYEQYF.

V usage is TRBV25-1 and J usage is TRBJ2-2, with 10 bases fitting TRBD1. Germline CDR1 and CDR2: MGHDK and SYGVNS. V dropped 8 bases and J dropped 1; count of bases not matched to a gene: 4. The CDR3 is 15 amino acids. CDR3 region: CASGRTGGNTGELFF. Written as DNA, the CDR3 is TGTGCCAGCGGAAGGACAGGGGGGAACACCGGGGAGCTGTTTTTT.

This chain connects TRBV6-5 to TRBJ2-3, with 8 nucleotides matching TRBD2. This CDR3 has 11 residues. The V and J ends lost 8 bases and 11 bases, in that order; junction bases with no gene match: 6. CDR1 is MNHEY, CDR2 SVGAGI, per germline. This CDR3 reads CASQSGTRQYF. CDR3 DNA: TGTGCCAGCCAATCCGGGACTAGGCAGTATTTT.